These 22 T cell receptor beta chains came from one sample sequenced in a study of blood T cell repertoires in COVID-19. The table came from immunoSEQ multiplex PCR; TCRdb's copy has only in-frame clones and leaves some out. The sample shows fewer than 250,000 clones, about four fifths of them seen only once. Specimen: PBMCs or T cells enriched from blood (not recorded which). The receptors come from a man aged 55 to 69 who had recovered from COVID-19.

The chain carries TRBV5-1 and TRBJ2-5; 8 bases align to TRBD2. V trimming: 4 bases; J trimming: 1 base; junction bases outside the gene matches: 6. Germline values: CDR1 SGHRS, CDR2 YFSETQ. The CDR3 consists of 15 residues. CDR3 protein: CASSLDSGIQETQYF. The CDR3, as DNA: TGCGCCAGCAGCCTTGATAGCGGGATCCAAGAGACCCAGTACTTC.

The gene calls are TRBV18 and TRBJ1-1; 8 bases agree with TRBD1. Germline loops: CDR1 KGHSH, CDR2 LQKENI. The CDR3 has 15 residues. V shed 6 bases and J 10 bases; nucleotides not matched to a gene: 16. CDR3 sequence: CASSPGQELLLIAFF. CDR3 nucleotides: TGTGCCAGCTCGCCGGGACAGGAGTTATTATTGATAGCTTTCTTT.

The chain combines TRBV7-8 with TRBJ2-7, with TRBD2 as a possible D gene (5 bases). CDR1 SGHVS and CDR2 FQNEAQ come from the germline V gene. Trimming removed 0 bases from V and 6 bases from J, with 9 bases in between. The CDR3 length is 13 residues. The DNA for the CDR3 is TGTGCCAGCAGCTTAGCGTCGGGGTCCGAGCAGTACTTC. Its translation: CASSLASGSEQYF.

A single count supports this clone. The chain links TRBV6-2 or TRBV6-3 to TRBJ1-5; D is unresolved. The CDR3 is made up of 13 amino acids. Germline values: CDR1 MNHEY, CDR2 SVGEGT. The ends were cut back, 5 bases at V and 0 bases at J, with 5 bases in the middle. This CDR3 is CASSLNSNQPQHF. Written as DNA, the CDR3 is TGTGCCAGCAGTCTTAATAGCAATCAGCCCCAGCATTTT.

This chain joins TRBV2 and TRBJ2-1, with a possible D match to TRBD2 (5 bases). V lost 0 bases and J lost 9, with 12 bases in between. This CDR3 region has 14 residues. Germline V gene data show CDR1 as SNHLY and CDR2 as FYNNEI. This chain's CDR3 is CASSEALGEREQFF. CDR3 bases: TGTGCCAGCAGTGAAGCGCTCGGGGAGCGTGAGCAGTTCTTC.

The V call is TRBV6-5, the J call TRBJ1-1; 8 bases agree with TRBD1. The CDR3 runs to 14 residues. The V gene end was trimmed by 6 bases and the J gene end by 1 base; junction bases not matched to a gene: 4. The V gene's germline CDR1 is MNHEY and CDR2 SVGAGI. DNA of the CDR3: TGTGCCAGCAGGCGGGACAGGAGGAACACTGAAGCTTTCTTT. Amino acid sequence: CASRRDRRNTEAFF.

V and J are TRBV18 and TRBJ1-2, with 7 nucleotides matching TRBD1. Germline-derived CDR1 and CDR2 are KGHSH and LQKENI. The CDR3 totals 16 residues. Trimming at V came to 4 bases and at J to 2 bases, leaving 10 bases not matched to a gene. The CDR3 sequence is CASSRQMGQQNYGYTF. DNA of the CDR3: TGTGCCAGCTCACGACAAATGGGACAGCAGAACTATGGCTACACCTTC.

The chain combines TRBV7-2 with TRBJ2-2; 12 bases fit TRBD2. In germline, CDR1 is SGHTA, CDR2 FQGNSA. The ends lost 6 bases at V and 3 bases at J; junction bases unmatched: 8. The CDR3 spans 17 residues. The CDR3 coding sequence is TGTGCCAGCAGATGGCTAGCGGGGGGGCCGGACACCGGGGAGCTGTTTTTT. It specifies CASRWLAGGPDTGELFF.

This chain joins TRBV3-1 (or the pseudogene TRBV3-2) and TRBJ2-7; tentative D call: TRBD1 (6 bases). The germline V and J ends were trimmed by 0 bases and 8 bases, with 14 bases remaining between them. This CDR3 is 14 amino acids long. Germline-derived CDR1 and CDR2 are LGHDT and YNNKEL (reference sequence). This chain's CDR3 is CASSQDRFQGKQYF. CDR3 sequence (DNA): TGTGCCAGCAGCCAAGACCGGTTTCAGGGGAAGCAGTACTTC.

This clone was found once. The gene calls are TRBV7-2 and TRBJ2-7; 7 bases are a match to TRBD1. The CDR3 totals 14 residues. V lost 5 bases and J lost 5; bases outside the gene matches: 9. Looked up from germline, CDR1 is SGHTA and CDR2 is FQGNSA. CDR3 nucleotide sequence: TGTGCCAGCAGCCCCCGACAGGGCCCCCACGAGCAGTACTTC. This encodes CASSPRQGPHEQYF.

This clone appeared a few times. Other DNA sequences from this sample encode an identical CDR3 as well. The chain links TRBV6-5 to TRBJ1-1; maybe TRBD1 (5 bases). The V end was cut by 0 bases, the J end by 5 bases, with 10 bases between. The length of the CDR3 is 14 residues. Germline assignment: CDR1 MNHEY and CDR2 SVGAGI. The CDR3 nucleotides read TGTGCCAGCAGTTACTCGGCAGGGAATACTGAAGCTTTCTTT. This translates into CASSYSAGNTEAFF.

This sequence joins TRBV6-2 or TRBV6-3 and TRBJ2-2, with D maybe TRBD1 (6 bases). The CDR3 is 13 residues long. Germline-derived CDR1 and CDR2 are MNHEY and SVGEGT. V gave up 6 bases and J gave up 8 bases, with 13 bases separating them. The CDR3 nucleotides are TGTGCCAGCAGCAGTAACAGGGCTGGGGAGCTGTTTTTT. Translating it yields CASSSNRAGELFF.

V and J are TRBV5-1 and TRBJ2-3; 9 nucleotides match TRBD2. Trimming cost V 0 bases and J 5 bases; bases outside gene matches: 7. This CDR3 has 16 amino acids. From germline, CDR1 is SGHRS and CDR2 YFSETQ. The chain's CDR3 is CASSLAEAGGIDTQYF. Here the CDR3 DNA reads TGCGCCAGCAGCTTGGCCGAAGCGGGGGGCATAGATACGCAGTATTTT.

This clone was seen a single time. V is TRBV2 and J is TRBJ2-5, with 10 bases fitting TRBD2. This CDR3 spans 13 amino acids. Losses at the gene ends were 6 bases for V and 7 bases for J; bases not matched to a gene: 5. Germline CDR1 reads SNHLY; CDR2 reads FYNNEI. This CDR3 reads CASSGTSVGTQYF. The CDR3 nucleotides read TGTGCCAGCAGCGGGACTAGCGTCGGGACCCAGTACTTC.

This rearrangement joins TRBV10-1 to TRBJ1-2, with D perhaps TRBD1 (6 bases). Germline-derived CDR1 and CDR2 are WNHNN and SYGVQD (reference sequence). V lost 0 bases to trimming and J lost 4 bases, with 6 bases between them. This CDR3 contains 13 residues. CDR3 protein: CASSESGGYGYTF. DNA for the CDR3: TGCGCCAGCAGTGAGTCAGGGGGCTATGGCTACACCTTC.

This clone was seen once. The chain carries TRBV5-1 and TRBJ2-3, with 14 bases identical to TRBD2. The trim removed 4 bases at V and 2 bases at J, leaving 9 bases unmatched. This CDR3 has 18 amino acids. Looked up from germline, CDR1 is SGHRS and CDR2 is YFSETQ. The CDR3 reads CASSKGTSGGQHTDTQYF. CDR3 in DNA: TGCGCCAGCAGCAAGGGGACTAGCGGGGGTCAGCACACAGATACGCAGTATTTT.

V and J are TRBV23-1 and TRBJ1-2, with TRBD1 as a possible D gene (6 bases). TRBV23-1 is treated as an ORF (open reading frame) with a function not yet certain. Deletions cut 2 bases from V and 3 bases from J, with 16 bases between. CDR3 size: 16 residues. The CDR3 spells CASSQPGAAGHYGYTF. Written as DNA, the CDR3 is TGCGCCAGCAGTCAACCAGGGGCAGCGGGACACTATGGCTACACCTTC.

There are a few counts of this clone. The rearrangement links TRBV18 to TRBJ1-2; D remains ambiguous. CDR3 length: 14 amino acids. V dropped 0 bases and J dropped 4 bases, with 9 bases sitting between them. CDR1 is KGHSH, CDR2 LQKENI, per germline. CDR3 bases: TGTGCCAGCTCACCACCGGGAGTTCCCTATGGCTACACCTTC. This sequence encodes CASSPPGVPYGYTF.

This clone was observed a few times. The chain has TRBV11-3 and TRBJ2-2, with TRBD1 matching 8 bases. This CDR3 contains 15 residues. J gave up 1 base and V 5 bases, and 3 bases lay outside the gene matches. CDR1 and CDR2 from the germline V gene are SGHNT and YENEEA. The CDR3 region is CASSPGQVNTGELFF. The CDR3 coding sequence is TGTGCCAGCAGCCCGGGACAGGTGAACACCGGGGAGCTGTTTTTT.

The rearrangement links TRBV11-2 to TRBJ1-1; weak D call: TRBD1 (6 bases). The germline V and J ends were trimmed by 1 base and 4 bases, with 16 bases remaining between them. The germline CDR1 and CDR2 sequences are SGHAT and FQNNGV. The CDR3 runs 16 residues. The CDR3 coding sequence is TGTGCCAGCAGCTTAGGTGAACAGGGACCACGCACTGAAGCTTTCTTT. It specifies CASSLGEQGPRTEAFF.

The chain recombines TRBV11-2 with TRBJ2-2; the D gene is possibly TRBD1 (6 bases). Germline CDR1 reads SGHAT; CDR2 reads FQNNGV. CDR3 length: 16 residues. V lost 4 bases, J lost 7 bases, and 19 bases lay in between. DNA of the CDR3: TGTGCCAGCAGCTCCATTGCACGGGGACATGGCGGGGAGCTGTTTTTT. It specifies CASSSIARGHGGELFF.

The rearrangement joins TRBV4-3 to TRBJ1-1; the match to TRBD1 covers 7 bases. Germline assignment: CDR1 LGHNA and CDR2 YSLEER. The CDR3 has 18 residues. V dropped 4 bases and J dropped 0; count of bases not matched to a gene: 14. This chain's CDR3 is CASSPNPPGQTMNTEAFF. The CDR3 bases are TGCGCCAGCAGCCCGAATCCCCCGGGACAGACAATGAACACTGAAGCTTTCTTT.